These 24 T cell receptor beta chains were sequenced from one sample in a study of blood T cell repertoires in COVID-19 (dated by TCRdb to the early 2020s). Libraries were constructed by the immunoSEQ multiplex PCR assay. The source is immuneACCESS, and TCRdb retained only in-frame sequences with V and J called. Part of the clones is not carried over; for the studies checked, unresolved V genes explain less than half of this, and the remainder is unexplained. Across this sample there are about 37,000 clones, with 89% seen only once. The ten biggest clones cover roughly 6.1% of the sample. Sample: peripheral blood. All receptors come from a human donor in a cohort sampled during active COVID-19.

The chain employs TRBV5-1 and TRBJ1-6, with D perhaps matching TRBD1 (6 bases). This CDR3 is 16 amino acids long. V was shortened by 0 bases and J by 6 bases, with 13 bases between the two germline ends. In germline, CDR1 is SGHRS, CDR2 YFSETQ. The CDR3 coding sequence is TGCGCCAGCAGCTTGGAGGGGTCAGGGGTTAATTCACCCCTCCACTTT. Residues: CASSLEGSGVNSPLHF. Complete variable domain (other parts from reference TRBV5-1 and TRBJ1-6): KAGVTQTPRYLIKTRGQQVTLSCSPISGHRSVSWYQQTPGQGLQFLFEYFSETQRNKGNFPGRFSGRQFSNSRSEMNVSTLELGDSALYLCASSLEGSGVNSPLHFGNGTRLTVT.

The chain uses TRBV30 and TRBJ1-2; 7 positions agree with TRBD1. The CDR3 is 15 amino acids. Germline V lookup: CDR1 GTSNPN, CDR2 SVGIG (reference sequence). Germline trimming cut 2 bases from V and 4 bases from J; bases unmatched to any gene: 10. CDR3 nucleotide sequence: TGTGCCTGGAGTATCGGGACAGCTTTTAGCTATGGCTACACCTTC. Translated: CAWSIGTAFSYGYTF. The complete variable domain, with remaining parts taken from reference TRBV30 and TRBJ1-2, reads SQTIHQWPATLVQPVGSPLSLECTVEGTSNPNLYWYRQAAGRGLQLLFYSVGIGQISSEVPQNLSASRPQDRQFILSSKKLLLSDSGFYLCAWSIGTAFSYGYTFGSGTRLTVV.

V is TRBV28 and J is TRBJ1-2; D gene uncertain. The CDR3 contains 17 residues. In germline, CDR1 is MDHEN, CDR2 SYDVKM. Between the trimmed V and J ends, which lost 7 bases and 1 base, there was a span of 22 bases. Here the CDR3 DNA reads TGTGCCAGCACCTTGCGAGAAGTGAGGTTCCGTAACTATGGCTACACCTTC. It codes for CASTLREVRFRNYGYTF.

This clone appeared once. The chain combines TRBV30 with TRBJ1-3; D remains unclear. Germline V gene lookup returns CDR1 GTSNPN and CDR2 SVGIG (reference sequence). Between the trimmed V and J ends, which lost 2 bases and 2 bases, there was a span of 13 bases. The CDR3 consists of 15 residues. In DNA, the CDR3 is TGTGCCTGGAGTATGCTGAGAGTCGCTGGAAACACCATATATTTT. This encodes CAWSMLRVAGNTIYF.

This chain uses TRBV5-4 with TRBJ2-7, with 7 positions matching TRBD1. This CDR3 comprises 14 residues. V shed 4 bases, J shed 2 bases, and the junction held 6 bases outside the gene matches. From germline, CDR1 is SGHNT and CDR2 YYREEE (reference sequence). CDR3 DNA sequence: TGTGCCAGCAGCCTATCGGGACAGACCTACGAGCAGTACTTC. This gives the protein CASSLSGQTYEQYF.

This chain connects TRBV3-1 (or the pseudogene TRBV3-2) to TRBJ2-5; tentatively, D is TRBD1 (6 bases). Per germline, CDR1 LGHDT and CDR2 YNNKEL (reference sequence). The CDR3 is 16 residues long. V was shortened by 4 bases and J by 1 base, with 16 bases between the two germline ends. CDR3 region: CASSPFRQGIQETQYF. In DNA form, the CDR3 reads TGTGCCAGCAGCCCCTTCCGGCAGGGGATCCAAGAGACCCAGTACTTC.

CDR3 residues: CASSQELDRGRLAGELFF. CDR3 DNA: TGTGCCAGCAGCCAAGAGCTGGACAGGGGGCGTTTGGCCGGGGAGCTGTTTTTT. The V gene is TRBV4-2, the J gene TRBJ2-2, with 11 bases matching TRBD1. Germline V CDR1 and CDR2: LGHNA, YNFKEQ. The length of the CDR3 is 18 residues. The V segment lost 0 bases and the J segment 6 bases; nucleotides outside the gene matches: 9.

This chain's CDR3 is CASSLVTGLDYGYTF. CDR3 nucleotides: TGTGCCAGCAGCTTAGTTACAGGGTTGGACTATGGCTACACCTTC. The chain uses TRBV7-2 and TRBJ1-2; weak D call: TRBD1 (6 bases). Trimming pared 1 base from V and 3 bases from J, leaving 12 bases between. The CDR3 sequence is 15 residues long. Looked up from germline, CDR1 is SGHTA and CDR2 is FQGNSA.

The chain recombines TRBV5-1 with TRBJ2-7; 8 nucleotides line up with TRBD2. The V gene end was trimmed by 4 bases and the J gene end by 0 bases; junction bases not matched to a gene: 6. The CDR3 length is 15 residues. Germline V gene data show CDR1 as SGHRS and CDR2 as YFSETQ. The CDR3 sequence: CASSKTSVSSYEQYF. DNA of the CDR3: TGCGCCAGCAGCAAGACTAGCGTTAGCTCCTACGAGCAGTACTTC.

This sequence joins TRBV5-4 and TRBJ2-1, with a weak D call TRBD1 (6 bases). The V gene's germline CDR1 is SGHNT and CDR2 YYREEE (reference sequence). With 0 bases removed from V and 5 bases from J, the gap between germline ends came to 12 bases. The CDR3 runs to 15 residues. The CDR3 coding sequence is TGTGCCAGCAGCTTGGCCGTTACAGGGAACAATGAGCAGTTCTTC. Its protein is CASSLAVTGNNEQFF.

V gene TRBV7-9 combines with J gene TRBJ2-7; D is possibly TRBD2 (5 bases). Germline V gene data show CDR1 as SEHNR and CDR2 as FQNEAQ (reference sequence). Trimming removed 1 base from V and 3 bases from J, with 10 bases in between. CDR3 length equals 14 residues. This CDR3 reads CASSLGGGFYEQYF. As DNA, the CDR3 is TGTGCCAGCAGCTTAGGCGGAGGATTCTACGAGCAGTACTTC.

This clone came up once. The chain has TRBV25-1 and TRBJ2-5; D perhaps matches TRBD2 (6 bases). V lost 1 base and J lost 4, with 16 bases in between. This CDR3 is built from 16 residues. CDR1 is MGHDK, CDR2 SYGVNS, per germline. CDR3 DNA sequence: TGTGCCAGCAGTGAATTAGGAGGGGTCGGTGGAGAGACCCAGTACTTC. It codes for CASSELGGVGGETQYF.

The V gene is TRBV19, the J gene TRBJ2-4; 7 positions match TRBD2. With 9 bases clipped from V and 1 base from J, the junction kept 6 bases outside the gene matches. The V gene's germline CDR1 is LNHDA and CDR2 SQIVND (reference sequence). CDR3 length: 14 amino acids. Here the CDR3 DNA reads TGTGCCAGCCGTGGGGGGGTGGCCAAAAACATTCAGTACTTC. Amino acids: CASRGGVAKNIQYF.

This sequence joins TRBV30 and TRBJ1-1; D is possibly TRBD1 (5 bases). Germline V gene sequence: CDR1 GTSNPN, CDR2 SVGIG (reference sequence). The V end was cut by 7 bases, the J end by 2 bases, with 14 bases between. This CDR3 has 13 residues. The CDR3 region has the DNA TGTGCCTCCCCAGGCAGGGCTAACACTGAAGCTTTCTTT. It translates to CASPGRANTEAFF.

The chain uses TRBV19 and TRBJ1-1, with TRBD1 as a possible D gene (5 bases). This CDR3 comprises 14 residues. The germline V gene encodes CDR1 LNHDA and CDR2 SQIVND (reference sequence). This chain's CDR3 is CATGDGRFGTEAFF. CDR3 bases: TGTGCAACGGGGGATGGTCGGTTTGGCACTGAAGCTTTCTTT.

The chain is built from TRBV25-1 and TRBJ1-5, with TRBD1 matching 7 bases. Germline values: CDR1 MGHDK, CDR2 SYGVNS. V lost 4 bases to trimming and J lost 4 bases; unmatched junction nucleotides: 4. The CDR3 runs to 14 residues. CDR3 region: CASSGQGVNQPQHF. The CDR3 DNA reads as TGTGCCAGCAGTGGACAGGGTGTAAATCAGCCCCAGCATTTT.

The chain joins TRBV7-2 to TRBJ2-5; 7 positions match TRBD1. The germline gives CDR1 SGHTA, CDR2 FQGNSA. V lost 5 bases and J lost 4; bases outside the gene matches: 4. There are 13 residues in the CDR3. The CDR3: CASSLQGPETQYF. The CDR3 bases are TGTGCCAGCAGCCTACAGGGGCCAGAGACCCAGTACTTC.

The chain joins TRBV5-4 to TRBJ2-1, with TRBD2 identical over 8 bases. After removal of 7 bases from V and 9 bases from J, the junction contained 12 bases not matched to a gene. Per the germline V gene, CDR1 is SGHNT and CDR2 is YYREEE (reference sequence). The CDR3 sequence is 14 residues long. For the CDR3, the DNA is TGTGCCAGCTCCCACTCGGGAGGGCCAGGTGAGCAGTTCTTC. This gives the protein CASSHSGGPGEQFF.

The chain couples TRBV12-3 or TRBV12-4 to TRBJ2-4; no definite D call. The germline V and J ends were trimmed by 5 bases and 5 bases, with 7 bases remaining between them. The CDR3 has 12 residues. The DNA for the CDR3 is TGTGCCAGCAGTCCGGTCCAAAACATTCAGTACTTC. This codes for CASSPVQNIQYF.

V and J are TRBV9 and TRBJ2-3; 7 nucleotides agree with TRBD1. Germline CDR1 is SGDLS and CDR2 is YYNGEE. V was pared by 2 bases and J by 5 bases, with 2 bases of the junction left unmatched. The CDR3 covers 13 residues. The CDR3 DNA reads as TGTGCCAGCAGCGTTGGGACAGAAGATACGCAGTATTTT. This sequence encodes CASSVGTEDTQYF.

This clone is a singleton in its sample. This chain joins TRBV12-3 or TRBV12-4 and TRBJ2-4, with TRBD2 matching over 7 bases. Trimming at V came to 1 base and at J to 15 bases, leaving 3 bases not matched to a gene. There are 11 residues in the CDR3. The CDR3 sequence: CASSLGGGRYF. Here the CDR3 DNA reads TGTGCCAGCAGTTTAGGGGGGGGACGGTACTTC.

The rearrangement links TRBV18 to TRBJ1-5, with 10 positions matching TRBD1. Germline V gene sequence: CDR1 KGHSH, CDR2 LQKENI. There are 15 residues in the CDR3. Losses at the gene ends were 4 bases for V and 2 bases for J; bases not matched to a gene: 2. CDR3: CASSLGTGGNQPQHF. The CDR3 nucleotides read TGTGCCAGCTCACTGGGGACAGGGGGCAATCAGCCCCAGCATTTT. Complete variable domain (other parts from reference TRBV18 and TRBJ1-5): NAGVMQNPRHLVRRRGQEARLRCSPMKGHSHVYWYRQLPEEGLKFMVYLQKENIIDESGMPKERFSAEFPKEGPSILRIQQVVRGDSAAYFCASSLGTGGNQPQHFGDGTRLSIL.

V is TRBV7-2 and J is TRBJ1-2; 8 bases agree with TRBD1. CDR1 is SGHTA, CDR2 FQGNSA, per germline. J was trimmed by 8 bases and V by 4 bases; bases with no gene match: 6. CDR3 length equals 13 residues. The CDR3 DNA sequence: TGTGCCAGCAGCTCTAGACAGGGGCGAGGCTACACCTTC. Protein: CASSSRQGRGYTF. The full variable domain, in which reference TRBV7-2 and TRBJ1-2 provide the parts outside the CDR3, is GAGVSQSPSNKVTEKGKDVELRCDPISGHTALYWYRQSLGQGLEFLIYFQGNSAPDKSGLPSDRFSAERTGGSVSTLTIQRTQQEDSAVYLCASSSRQGRGYTFGSGTRLTVV.

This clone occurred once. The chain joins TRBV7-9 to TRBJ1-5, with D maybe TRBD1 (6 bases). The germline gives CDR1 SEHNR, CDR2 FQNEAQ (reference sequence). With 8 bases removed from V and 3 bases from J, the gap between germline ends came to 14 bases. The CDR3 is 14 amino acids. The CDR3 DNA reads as TGTGCCAGCGCTCGGGACACCGCCAATCAGCCCCAGCATTTT. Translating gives CASARDTANQPQHF.